Each of the 8 T cell receptor beta chains below was sequenced from the same sample in a study of PD-1 blockade in classical Hodgkin lymphoma. TCRdb's copy holds only in-frame clones and misses some; the assay was immunoSEQ multiplex PCR. This table has approximately 20,000 clones, around 79% appearing once. The time point is: cycle 4 day 1 (C4D1), after five to seven weeks of nivolumab. Relapses following autologous stem cell transplantation were seen in all patients, with brentuximab vedotin exposure varying. Here the sequenced sample was peripheral blood mononuclear cells (PBMCs), taken before the fourth cycle of nivolumab. These receptors all stem from a human donor with classical Hodgkin lymphoma.

This chain links TRBV2 with TRBJ1-1; no clear D gene. With 8 bases removed from V and 3 bases from J, the gap between germline ends came to 10 bases. Germline CDR1 reads SNHLY; CDR2 reads FYNNEI. This CDR3 has 12 amino acids. CDR3: CASSHPDTEAFF. Written as DNA, the CDR3 is TGTGCCAGCTCCCACCCGGACACTGAAGCTTTCTTT.

This chain's CDR3 is CASSLDRADTEAFF. The CDR3 DNA reads as TGTGCCAGCAGTTTGGACAGGGCGGACACTGAAGCTTTCTTT. The genes are TRBV6-1 and TRBJ1-1, with 8 nucleotides matching TRBD1. CDR1 and CDR2 from the germline V gene are MNHNS and SASEGT. This CDR3 is built from 14 residues. V was clipped by 5 bases and J by 3 bases; unmatched bases: 5.

The rearrangement joins TRBV4-2 to TRBJ2-4, with 9 bases identical to TRBD2. The CDR3 sequence is 18 residues long. With V trimmed by 1 base and J by 3 bases, 10 bases remained unmatched. Germline V gene sequence: CDR1 LGHNA, CDR2 YNFKEQ. The CDR3: CASSQVFGLALGKNIQYF. The CDR3, as DNA: TGTGCCAGCAGCCAAGTGTTTGGACTAGCGTTAGGCAAAAACATTCAGTACTTC.

This chain uses TRBV25-1 with TRBJ1-6, with a weak D call TRBD1 (5 bases). The germline V and J ends were trimmed by 5 bases and 3 bases, with 8 bases remaining between them. Germline V lookup: CDR1 MGHDK, CDR2 SYGVNS. This CDR3 has 14 residues. CDR3 nucleotides: TGTGCCAGCAGTCCTGGGGGCTATAATTCACCCCTCCACTTT. As protein: CASSPGGYNSPLHF.

The chain has TRBV5-1 and TRBJ1-1, with D perhaps matching TRBD1 (6 bases). There are 13 residues in the CDR3. CDR1 and CDR2 from the germline V gene are SGHRS and YFSETQ. V dropped 0 bases and J dropped 6 bases, with 9 bases sitting between them. This CDR3 is CASSLVGAAEAFF. The CDR3 bases are TGCGCCAGCAGCTTGGTGGGGGCCGCTGAAGCTTTCTTT.

This chain uses TRBV4-1 with TRBJ2-7; D gene ambiguous. The CDR3 is 14 residues long. Per germline, CDR1 MGHRA and CDR2 YSYEKL. Trimming took 0 bases from V and 12 from J, leaving 18 bases between them. The CDR3 loop reads CASSQEPDTAKGYF. DNA for the CDR3: TGCGCCAGCAGCCAAGAACCCGACACAGCAAAGGGGTACTTC.

The V gene is TRBV5-1, the J gene TRBJ1-1; tentative D call: TRBD1 (6 bases). This CDR3 comprises 17 residues. Germline CDR1 SGHRS, CDR2 YFSETQ. V dropped 4 bases and J dropped 1 base, with 20 bases sitting between them. The CDR3 protein is CASSRGGGLGWNTEAFF. For the CDR3, the DNA is TGCGCCAGCAGCCGGGGAGGGGGACTCGGGTGGAACACTGAAGCTTTCTTT.

Written as DNA, the CDR3 is TGTGCCAGCACTCCCACCACAGGGGTCTACGAGCAGTACTTC. Protein sequence: CASTPTTGVYEQYF. V gene TRBV6-5 combines with J gene TRBJ2-7; 7 bases are a match to TRBD1. Looked up from germline, CDR1 is MNHEY and CDR2 is SVGAGI. The CDR3 spans 14 residues. The ends lost 7 bases at V and 3 bases at J; junction bases unmatched: 9.